This T cell receptor (beta chain) was identified in a study of T-cell reconstitution after alpha-beta-depleted transplantation in children. General study results and limits: Several hundred expanded graft clones reportedly were the source of alpha-beta T cells about two months after transplant.

Points on this clonotype: The target antigen is unknown.

V shed 3 bases, J shed 6 bases, and the junction held 6 bases outside the gene matches. Germline CDR1 LGHNA, CDR2 YNFKEQ. CDR3 length: 15 amino acids. This sample's TCRbeta library carried unique molecular identifier barcodes. TCRdb called the PCR reads again in MiXCR, with one record for every CDR3 protein. The sample lists fewer than 750,000 distinct CDR3 sequences, roughly 23% seen once, with roughly an eighth in the top ten. Material: PBMCs, mostly from graft donor cells, obtained 360 days after TCRalphabeta/CD19-depleted stem cell transplant. The receptor was isolated from a boy less than two years old who had a stem cell transplant for acute myeloid leukemia, so the T cells may come from the graft donor. The chain recombines TRBV4-2 with TRBJ2-2, with TRBD2 identical over 8 bases. The CDR3 spells CASSHGLAEAGELFF. The DNA for the CDR3 is TGTGCCAGCAGCCACGGACTAGCCGAGGCCGGGGAGCTGTTTTTT.